This T cell receptor beta chain was identified during a study of blood T cell repertoires in COVID-19. This clone was recorded many times. The germline V gene encodes CDR1 SGHNT and CDR2 YYREEE (reference sequence). Trimming took off 4 bases at V and 6 bases at J, with 7 bases between the two ends. This CDR3 region has 12 residues. In the original analysis: Nucleated cell number was recorded as an estimate derived from reference gene primer amplification. Assay used: immunoSEQ multiplex PCR; TCRdb lists only in-frame clones, some missing. For V, J and clone size, that table is used; D and trimming come from the DNA. The sample gives 150,000 to 200,000 clones, 85% to 90% of which show up once; about 0.95% is in the top ten.

J is TRBJ2-2 and V is TRBV5-4; unclear D gene. The sequencing sample was made of peripheral blood. This TCR was recovered from a young man with acute or convalescent COVID-19. The CDR3, as DNA: TGTGCCAGCAGCCTATACTCCGGGGAGCTGTTTTTT. This codes for CASSLYSGELFF.